This T cell receptor (beta chain) was documented in a study of blood T cell repertoires in COVID-19. Study-level background: The analysed material was cDNA or gDNA that came from T cells, B-cell-depleted T cells, or PBMCs.

This CDR3 is built from 15 residues. The ends lost 6 bases at V and 0 bases at J; junction bases unmatched: 6. The germline CDR1 and CDR2 sequences are LNHNV and YYDKDF (reference sequence). Original data processing: Reference gene primers were amplified, and this amplification served to estimate nucleated cell counts. Produced via immunoSEQ multiplex PCR; TCRdb's table is partial and in-frame only. The D gene and trimming were derived from the DNA, and the V and J assignments and clone size from that table. The repertoire holds around 100,000 clones, with about 80% as singletons. The J gene is TRBJ2-3, the V gene TRBV15, with 7 bases that match TRBD1. This sequence originates from a human donor in a cohort sampled during active COVID-19. The sample taken for sequencing was peripheral blood. CDR3 DNA: TGTGCCACCAGTCTGGGGACAGTGAGCACAGATACGCAGTATTTT. Encoded protein: CATSLGTVSTDTQYF.